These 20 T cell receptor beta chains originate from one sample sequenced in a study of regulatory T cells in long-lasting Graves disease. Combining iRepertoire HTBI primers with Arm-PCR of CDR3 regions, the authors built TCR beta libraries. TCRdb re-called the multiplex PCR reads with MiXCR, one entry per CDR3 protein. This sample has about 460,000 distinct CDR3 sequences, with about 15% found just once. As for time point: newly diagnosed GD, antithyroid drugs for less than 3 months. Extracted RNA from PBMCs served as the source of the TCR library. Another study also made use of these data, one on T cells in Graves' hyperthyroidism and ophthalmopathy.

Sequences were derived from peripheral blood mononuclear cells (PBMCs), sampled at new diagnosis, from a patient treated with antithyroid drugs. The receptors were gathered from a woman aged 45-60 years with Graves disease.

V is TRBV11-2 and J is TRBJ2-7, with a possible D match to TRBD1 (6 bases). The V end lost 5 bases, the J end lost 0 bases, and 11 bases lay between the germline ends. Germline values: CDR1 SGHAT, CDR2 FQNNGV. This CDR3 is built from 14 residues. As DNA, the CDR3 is TGTGCCAGCAGCCAGGACAGTTTCTCCTACGAGCAGTACTTC. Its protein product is CASSQDSFSYEQYF.

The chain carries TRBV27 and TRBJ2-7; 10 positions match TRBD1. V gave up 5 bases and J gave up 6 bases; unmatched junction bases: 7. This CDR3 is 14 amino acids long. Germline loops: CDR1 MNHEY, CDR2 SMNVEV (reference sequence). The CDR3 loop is CASSPRGTGVEQYF. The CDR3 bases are TGTGCCAGCAGTCCCCGAGGGACAGGGGTCGAGCAGTACTTC.

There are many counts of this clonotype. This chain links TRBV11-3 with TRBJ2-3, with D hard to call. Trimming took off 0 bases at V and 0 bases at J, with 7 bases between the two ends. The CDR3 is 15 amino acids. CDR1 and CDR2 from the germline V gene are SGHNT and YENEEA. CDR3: CASSLEAASTDTQYF. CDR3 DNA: TGTGCCAGCAGCTTAGAGGCGGCTAGCACAGATACGCAGTATTTT.

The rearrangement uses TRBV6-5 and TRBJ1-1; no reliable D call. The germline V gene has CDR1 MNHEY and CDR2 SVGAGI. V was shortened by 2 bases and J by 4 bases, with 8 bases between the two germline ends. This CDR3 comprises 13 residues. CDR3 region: CASSYGYSTEAFF. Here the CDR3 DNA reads TGTGCCAGCAGTTACGGGTACAGCACTGAAGCTTTCTTT.

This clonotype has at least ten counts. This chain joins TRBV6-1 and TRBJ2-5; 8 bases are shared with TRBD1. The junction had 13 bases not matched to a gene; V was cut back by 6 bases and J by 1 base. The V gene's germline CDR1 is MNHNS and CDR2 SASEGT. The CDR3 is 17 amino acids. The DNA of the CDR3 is TGTGCCAGCAGACAAGGGACAGGACGAAGAAGCCAAGAGACCCAGTACTTC. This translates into CASRQGTGRRSQETQYF.

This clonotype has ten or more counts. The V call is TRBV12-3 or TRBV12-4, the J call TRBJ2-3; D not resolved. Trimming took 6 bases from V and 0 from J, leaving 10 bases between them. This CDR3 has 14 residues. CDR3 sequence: CASSPQKSTDTQYF. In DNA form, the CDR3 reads TGTGCCAGCAGCCCCCAGAAAAGCACAGATACGCAGTATTTT.

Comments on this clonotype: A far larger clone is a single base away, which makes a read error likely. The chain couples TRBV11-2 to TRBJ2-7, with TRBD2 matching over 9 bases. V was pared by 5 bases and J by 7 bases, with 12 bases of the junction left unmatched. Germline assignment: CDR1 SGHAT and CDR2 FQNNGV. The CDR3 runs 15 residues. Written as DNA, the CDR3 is TGTGCCAGCAGCCCGGGACTAGCCCGCAACAATGAGCAGTACTTC. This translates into CASSPGLARNNEQYF.

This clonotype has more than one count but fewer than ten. This chain's CDR3 is CASSLQRESYEQYF. CDR3 nucleotides: TGCGCCAGCAGCTTGCAGCGGGAGTCGTACGAGCAGTACTTC. The chain joins TRBV5-1 to TRBJ2-7; TRBD2 agrees at 8 bases. With 1 base clipped from V and 4 bases from J, the junction kept 4 bases outside the gene matches. This CDR3 region has 14 residues. The germline V gene encodes CDR1 SGHRS and CDR2 YFSETQ.

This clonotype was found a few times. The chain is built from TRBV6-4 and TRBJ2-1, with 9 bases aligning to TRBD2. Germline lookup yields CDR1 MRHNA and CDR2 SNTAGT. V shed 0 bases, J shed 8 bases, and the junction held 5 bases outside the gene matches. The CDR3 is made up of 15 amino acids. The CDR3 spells CASSDSSGRFDEQFF. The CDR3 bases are TGTGCCAGCAGTGACTCCAGCGGGAGGTTCGATGAGCAGTTCTTC.

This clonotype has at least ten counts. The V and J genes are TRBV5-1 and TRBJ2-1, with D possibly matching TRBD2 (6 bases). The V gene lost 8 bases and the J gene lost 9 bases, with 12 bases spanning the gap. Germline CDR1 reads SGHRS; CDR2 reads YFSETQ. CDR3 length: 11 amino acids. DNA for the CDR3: TGCGCCAGTCAATGGGGAGGTGAGCAGTTCTTC. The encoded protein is CASQWGGEQFF. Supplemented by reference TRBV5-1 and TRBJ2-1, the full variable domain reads KAGVTQTPRYLIKTRGQQVTLSCSPISGHRSVSWYQQTPGQGLQFLFEYFSETQRNKGNFPGRFSGRQFSNSRSEMNVSTLELGDSALYLCASQWGGEQFFGPGTRLTVL.

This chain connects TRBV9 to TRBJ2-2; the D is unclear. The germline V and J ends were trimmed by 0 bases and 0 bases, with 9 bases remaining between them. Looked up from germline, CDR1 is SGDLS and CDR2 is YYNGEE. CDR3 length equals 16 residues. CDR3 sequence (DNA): TGTGCCAGCAGCGTAGGGCCGGGCCCGAACACCGGGGAGCTGTTTTTT. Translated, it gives CASSVGPGPNTGELFF.

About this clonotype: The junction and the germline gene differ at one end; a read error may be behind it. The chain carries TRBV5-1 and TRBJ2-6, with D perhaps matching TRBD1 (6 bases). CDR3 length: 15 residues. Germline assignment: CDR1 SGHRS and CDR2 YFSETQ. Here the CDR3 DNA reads TGCGCCAGCAGCTTACAGGGTGGTGGGGTCAACGTCCTGACTTTC. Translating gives CASSLQGGGVNVLTF.

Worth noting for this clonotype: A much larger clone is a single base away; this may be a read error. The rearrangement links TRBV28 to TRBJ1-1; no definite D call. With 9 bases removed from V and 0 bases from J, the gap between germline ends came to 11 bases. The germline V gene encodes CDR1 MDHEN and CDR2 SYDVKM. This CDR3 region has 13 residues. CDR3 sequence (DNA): TGTGCCAGTATAAGGGCTTTGAACACTGAAGCTTTCTTT. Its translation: CASIRALNTEAFF. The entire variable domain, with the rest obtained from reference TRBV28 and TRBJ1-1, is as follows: DVKVTQSSRYLVKRTGEKVFLECVQDMDHENMFWYRQDPGLGLRLIYFSYDVKMKEKGDIPEGYSVSREKKERFSLILESASTNQTSMYLCASIRALNTEAFFGQGTRLTVV.

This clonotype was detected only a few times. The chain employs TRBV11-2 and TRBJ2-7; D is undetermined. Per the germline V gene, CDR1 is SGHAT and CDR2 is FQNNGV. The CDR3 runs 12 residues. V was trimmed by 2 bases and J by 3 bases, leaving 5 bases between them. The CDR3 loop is CASSLIYYEQYF. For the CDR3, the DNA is TGTGCCAGCAGCTTAATTTACTACGAGCAGTACTTC.

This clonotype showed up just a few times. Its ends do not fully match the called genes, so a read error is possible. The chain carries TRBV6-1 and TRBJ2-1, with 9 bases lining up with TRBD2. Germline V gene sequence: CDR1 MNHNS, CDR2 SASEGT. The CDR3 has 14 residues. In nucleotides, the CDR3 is TGTGCCAGCAGGGGACTAGCTGTGGAAGAGACCCGGTACTTC. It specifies CASRGLAVEETRYF.

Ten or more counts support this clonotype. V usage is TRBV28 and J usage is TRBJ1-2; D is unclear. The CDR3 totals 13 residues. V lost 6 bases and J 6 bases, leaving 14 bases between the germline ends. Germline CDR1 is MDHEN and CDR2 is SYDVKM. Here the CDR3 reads CASSPNGPHGYTF. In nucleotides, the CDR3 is TGTGCCAGCAGCCCCAACGGTCCGCATGGCTACACCTTC.

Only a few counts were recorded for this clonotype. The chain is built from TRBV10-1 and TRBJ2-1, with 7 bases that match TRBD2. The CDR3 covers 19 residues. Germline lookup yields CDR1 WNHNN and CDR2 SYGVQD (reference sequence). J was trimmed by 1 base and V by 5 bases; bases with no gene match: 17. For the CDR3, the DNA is TGCGCCAGCAGTTCCAAGATAGGGCGGGAGACGGGATCCTACAATGAGCAGTTCTTC. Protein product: CASSSKIGRETGSYNEQFF.

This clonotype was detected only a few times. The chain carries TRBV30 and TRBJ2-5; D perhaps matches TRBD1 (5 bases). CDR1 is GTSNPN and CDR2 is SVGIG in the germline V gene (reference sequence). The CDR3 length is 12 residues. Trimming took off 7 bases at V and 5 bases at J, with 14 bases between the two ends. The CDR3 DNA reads TGTGCCTCTCGCAGGGTGGGGGAGACCCAGTACTTC. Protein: CASRRVGETQYF.

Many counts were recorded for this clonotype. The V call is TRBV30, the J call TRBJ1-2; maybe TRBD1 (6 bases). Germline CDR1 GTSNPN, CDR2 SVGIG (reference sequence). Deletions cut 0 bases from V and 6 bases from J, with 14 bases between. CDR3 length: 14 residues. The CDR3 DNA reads TGTGCCTGGAGTGTACGCACGGGACAAAATGGCTACACCTTC. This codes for CAWSVRTGQNGYTF.

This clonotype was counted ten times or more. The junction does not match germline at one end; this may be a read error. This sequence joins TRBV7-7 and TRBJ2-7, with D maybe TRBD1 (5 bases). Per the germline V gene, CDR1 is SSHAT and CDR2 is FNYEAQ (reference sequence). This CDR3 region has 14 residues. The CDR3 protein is CASSNKGHSYEQYF. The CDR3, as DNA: TGTGCTAGCAGTAATAAAGGACACTCCTACGAGCAGTACTTC.